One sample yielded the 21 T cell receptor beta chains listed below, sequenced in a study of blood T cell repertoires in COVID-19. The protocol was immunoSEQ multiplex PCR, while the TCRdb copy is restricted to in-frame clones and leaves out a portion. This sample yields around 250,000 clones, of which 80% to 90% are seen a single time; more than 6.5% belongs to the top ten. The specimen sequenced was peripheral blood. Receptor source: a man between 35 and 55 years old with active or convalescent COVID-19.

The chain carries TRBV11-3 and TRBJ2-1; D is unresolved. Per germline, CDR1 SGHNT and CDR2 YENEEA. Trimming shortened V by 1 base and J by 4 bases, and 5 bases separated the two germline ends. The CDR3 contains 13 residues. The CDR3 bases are TGTGCCAGCAGCTTAGTAGTTTACAATGAGCAGTTCTTC. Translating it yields CASSLVVYNEQFF. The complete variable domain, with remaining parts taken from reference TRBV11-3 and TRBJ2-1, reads EAGVVQSPRYKIIEKKQPVAFWCNPISGHNTLYWYLQNLGQGPELLIRYENEEAVDDSQLPKDRFSAERLKGVDSTLKIQPAELGDSAVYLCASSLVVYNEQFFGPGTRLTVL.

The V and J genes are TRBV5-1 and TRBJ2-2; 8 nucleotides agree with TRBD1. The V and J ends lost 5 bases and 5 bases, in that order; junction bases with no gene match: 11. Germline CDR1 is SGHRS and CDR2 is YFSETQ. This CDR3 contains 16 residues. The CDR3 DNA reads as TGCGCCAGCAGTCCGAGCAGGGGGCTAGGAACCGGGGAGCTGTTTTTT. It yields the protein CASSPSRGLGTGELFF.

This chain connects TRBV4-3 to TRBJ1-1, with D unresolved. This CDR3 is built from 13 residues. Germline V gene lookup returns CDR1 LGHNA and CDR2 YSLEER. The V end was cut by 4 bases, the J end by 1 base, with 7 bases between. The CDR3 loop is CASSLGSNTEAFF. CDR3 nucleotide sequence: TGCGCCAGCAGCCTCGGGTCGAACACTGAAGCTTTCTTT.

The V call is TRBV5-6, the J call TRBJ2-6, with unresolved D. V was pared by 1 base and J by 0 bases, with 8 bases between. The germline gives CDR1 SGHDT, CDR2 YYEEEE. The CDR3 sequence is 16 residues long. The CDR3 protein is CASSLPWSSGANVLTF. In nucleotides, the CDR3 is TGTGCCAGCAGCTTGCCGTGGAGCTCTGGGGCCAACGTCCTGACTTTC.

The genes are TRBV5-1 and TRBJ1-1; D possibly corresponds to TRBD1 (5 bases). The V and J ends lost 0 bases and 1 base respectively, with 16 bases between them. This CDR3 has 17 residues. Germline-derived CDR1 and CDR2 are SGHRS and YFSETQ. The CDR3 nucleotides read TGCGCCAGCAGCTTGGCCCCACTTCAGGGTTCGAACACTGAAGCTTTCTTT. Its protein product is CASSLAPLQGSNTEAFF.

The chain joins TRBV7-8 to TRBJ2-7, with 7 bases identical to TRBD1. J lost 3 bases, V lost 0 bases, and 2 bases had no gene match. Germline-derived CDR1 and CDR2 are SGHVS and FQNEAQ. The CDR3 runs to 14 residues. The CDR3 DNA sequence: TGTGCCAGCAGCTTAGCCACAGGGGTCTACGAGCAGTACTTC. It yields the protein CASSLATGVYEQYF.

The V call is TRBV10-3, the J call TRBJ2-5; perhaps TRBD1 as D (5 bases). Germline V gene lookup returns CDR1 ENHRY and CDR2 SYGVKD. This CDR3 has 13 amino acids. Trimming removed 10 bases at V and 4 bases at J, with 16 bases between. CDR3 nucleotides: TGTGCCACCTCCTACAGGATCCCAGAGACCCAGTACTTC. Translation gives CATSYRIPETQYF.

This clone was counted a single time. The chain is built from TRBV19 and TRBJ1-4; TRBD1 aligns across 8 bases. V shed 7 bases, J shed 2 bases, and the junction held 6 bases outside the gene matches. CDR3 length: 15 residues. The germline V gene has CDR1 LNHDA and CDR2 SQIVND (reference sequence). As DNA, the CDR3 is TGTGCCAGTACCTCACAGGGGGGCACTAATGAAAAACTGTTTTTT. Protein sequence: CASTSQGGTNEKLFF. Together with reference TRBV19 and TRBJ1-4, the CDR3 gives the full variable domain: DGGITQSPKYLFRKEGQNVTLSCEQNLNHDAMYWYRQDPGQGLRLIYYSQIVNDFQKGDIAEGYSVSREKKESFPLTVTSAQKNPTAFYLCASTSQGGTNEKLFFGSGTQLSVL.

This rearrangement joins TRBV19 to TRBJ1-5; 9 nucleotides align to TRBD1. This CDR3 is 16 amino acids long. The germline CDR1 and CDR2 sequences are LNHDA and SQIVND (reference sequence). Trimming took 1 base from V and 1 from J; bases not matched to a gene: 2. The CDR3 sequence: CASSIGTGDSNQPQHF. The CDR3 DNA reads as TGTGCCAGTAGTATAGGGACAGGGGACAGCAATCAGCCCCAGCATTTT.

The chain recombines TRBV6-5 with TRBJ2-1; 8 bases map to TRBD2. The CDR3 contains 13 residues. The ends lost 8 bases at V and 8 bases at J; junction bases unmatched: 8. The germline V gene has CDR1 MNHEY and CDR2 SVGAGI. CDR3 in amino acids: CASFSGISHEQFF. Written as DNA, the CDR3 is TGTGCCAGCTTTAGCGGGATCTCACATGAGCAGTTCTTC.

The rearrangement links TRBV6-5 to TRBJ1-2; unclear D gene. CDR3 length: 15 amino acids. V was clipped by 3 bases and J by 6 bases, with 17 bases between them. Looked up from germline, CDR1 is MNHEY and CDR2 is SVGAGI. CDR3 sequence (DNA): TGTGCCAGCAGTTATGGCCAGGCGTCCTTTAATGGCTACACCTTC. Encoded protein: CASSYGQASFNGYTF.

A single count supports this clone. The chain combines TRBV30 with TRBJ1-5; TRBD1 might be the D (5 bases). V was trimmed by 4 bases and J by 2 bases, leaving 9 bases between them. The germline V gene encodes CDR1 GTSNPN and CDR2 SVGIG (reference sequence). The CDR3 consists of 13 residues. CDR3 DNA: TGTGCCTGGACTGGGGGGGGCAATCAGCCCCAGCATTTT. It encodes CAWTGGGNQPQHF. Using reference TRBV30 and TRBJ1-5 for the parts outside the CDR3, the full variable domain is SQTIHQWPATLVQPVGSPLSLECTVEGTSNPNLYWYRQAAGRGLQLLFYSVGIGQISSEVPQNLSASRPQDRQFILSSKKLLLSDSGFYLCAWTGGGNQPQHFGDGTRLSIL.

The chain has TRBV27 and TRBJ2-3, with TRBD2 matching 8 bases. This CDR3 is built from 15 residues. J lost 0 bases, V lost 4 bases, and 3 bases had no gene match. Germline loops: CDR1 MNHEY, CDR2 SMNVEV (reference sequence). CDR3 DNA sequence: TGTGCCAGCAGTTCCCCGGGGGGGAGCACAGATACGCAGTATTTT. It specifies CASSSPGGSTDTQYF.

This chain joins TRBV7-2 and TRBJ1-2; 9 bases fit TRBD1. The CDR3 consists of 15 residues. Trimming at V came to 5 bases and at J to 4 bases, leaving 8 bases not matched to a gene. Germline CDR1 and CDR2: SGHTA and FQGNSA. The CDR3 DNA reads TGTGCCAGCAGCCCGGGACAGGGAGTTAGCTATGGCTACACCTTC. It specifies CASSPGQGVSYGYTF.

The CDR3 DNA follows: TGTGCCTGGACGGCTAGCAGGGGGGATGGCTACACCTTC. It is translated as CAWTASRGDGYTF. The chain recombines TRBV30 with TRBJ1-2; 7 bases match TRBD1. This CDR3 comprises 13 residues. Germline loops: CDR1 GTSNPN, CDR2 SVGIG (reference sequence). The trim removed 4 bases at V and 6 bases at J, leaving 8 bases unmatched.

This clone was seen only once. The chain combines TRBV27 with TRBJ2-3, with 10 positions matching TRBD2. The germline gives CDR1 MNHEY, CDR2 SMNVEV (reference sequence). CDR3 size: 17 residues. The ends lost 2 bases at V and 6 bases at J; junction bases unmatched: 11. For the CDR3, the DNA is TGTGCCAGCAGTTTAATCGCTAGCGGGAGTTCATTGGATACGCAGTATTTT. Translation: CASSLIASGSSLDTQYF.

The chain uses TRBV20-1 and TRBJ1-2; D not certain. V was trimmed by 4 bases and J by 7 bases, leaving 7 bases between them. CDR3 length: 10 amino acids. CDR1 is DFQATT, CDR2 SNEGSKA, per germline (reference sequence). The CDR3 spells CSAILSGYTF. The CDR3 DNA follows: TGCAGTGCTATATTATCTGGCTACACCTTC.

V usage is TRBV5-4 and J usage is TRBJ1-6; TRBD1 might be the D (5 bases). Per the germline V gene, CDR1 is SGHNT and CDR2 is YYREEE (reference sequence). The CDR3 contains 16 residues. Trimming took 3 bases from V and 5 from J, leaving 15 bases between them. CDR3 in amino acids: CASSSALGGNNSPLHF. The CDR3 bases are TGTGCCAGCAGCTCGGCTCTGGGGGGAAATAATTCACCCCTCCACTTT.

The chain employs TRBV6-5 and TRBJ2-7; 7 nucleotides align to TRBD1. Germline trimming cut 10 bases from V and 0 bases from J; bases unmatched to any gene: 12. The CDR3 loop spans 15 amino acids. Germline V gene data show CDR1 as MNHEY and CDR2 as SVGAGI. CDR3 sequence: CATTPEGGRSYEQYF. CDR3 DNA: TGTGCCACCACCCCTGAAGGGGGCCGCTCCTACGAGCAGTACTTC.

The CDR3 DNA follows: TGTGCCAGCAGCTCGTTAAATGAAAAACTGTTTTTT. It codes for CASSSLNEKLFF. The chain recombines TRBV3-1 (or the pseudogene TRBV3-2) with TRBJ1-4; D call uncertain. V lost 5 bases and J lost 5, with 6 bases in between. The CDR3 sequence is 12 residues long. Germline lookup yields CDR1 LGHDT and CDR2 YNNKEL (reference sequence).

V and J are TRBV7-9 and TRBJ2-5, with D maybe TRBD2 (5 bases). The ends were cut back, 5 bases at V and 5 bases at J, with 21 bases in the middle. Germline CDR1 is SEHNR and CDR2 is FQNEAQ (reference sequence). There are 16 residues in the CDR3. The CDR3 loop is CASSQDLGFREETQYF. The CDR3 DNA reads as TGTGCCAGCAGCCAAGACCTAGGCTTTAGGGAGGAGACCCAGTACTTC.